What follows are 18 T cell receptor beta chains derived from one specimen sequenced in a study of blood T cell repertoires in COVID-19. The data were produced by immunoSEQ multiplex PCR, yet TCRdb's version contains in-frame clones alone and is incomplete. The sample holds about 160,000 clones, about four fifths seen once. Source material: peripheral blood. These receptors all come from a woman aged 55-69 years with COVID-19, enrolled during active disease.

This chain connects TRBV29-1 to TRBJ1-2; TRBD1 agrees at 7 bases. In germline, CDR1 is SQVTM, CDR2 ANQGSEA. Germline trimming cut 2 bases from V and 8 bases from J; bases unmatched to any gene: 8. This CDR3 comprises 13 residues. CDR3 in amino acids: CSVETYRDRGYTF. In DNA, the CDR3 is TGCAGCGTTGAAACTTACCGGGACAGAGGCTACACCTTC. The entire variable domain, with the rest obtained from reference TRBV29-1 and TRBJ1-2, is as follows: SAVISQKPSRDICQRGTSLTIQCQVDSQVTMMFWYRQQPGQSLTLIATANQGSEATYESGFVIDKFPISRPNLTFSTLTVSNMSPEDSSIYLCSVETYRDRGYTFGSGTRLTVV.

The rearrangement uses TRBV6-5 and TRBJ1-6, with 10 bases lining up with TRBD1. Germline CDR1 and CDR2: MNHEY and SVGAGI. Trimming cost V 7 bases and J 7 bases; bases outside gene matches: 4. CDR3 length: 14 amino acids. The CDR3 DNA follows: TGTGCCAGCACCGACAGGGGGCCCAATTCACCCCTCCACTTT. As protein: CASTDRGPNSPLHF.

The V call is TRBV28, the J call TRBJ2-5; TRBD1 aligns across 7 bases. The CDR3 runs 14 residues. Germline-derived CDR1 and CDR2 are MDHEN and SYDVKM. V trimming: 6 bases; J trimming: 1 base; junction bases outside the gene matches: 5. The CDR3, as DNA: TGTGCCAGCAGGACGGGACAGTTCCAAGAGACCCAGTACTTC. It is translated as CASRTGQFQETQYF.

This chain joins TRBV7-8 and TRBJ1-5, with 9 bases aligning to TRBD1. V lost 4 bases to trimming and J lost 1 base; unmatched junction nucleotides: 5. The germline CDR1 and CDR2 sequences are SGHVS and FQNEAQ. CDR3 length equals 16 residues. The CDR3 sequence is CASSYAGQGSNQPQHF. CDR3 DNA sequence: TGTGCCAGCAGCTACGCGGGACAGGGCAGCAATCAGCCCCAGCATTTT.

In DNA form, the CDR3 reads TGTGCCAGCAGCCAAGATTATCCCCCTGTTTCACCCCTCCACTTT. This translates into CASSQDYPPVSPLHF. This chain uses TRBV4-2 with TRBJ1-6; no clear D gene. The CDR3 covers 15 residues. V shed 0 bases and J shed 9 bases, with 12 bases lying between them. Per the germline V gene, CDR1 is LGHNA and CDR2 is YNFKEQ.

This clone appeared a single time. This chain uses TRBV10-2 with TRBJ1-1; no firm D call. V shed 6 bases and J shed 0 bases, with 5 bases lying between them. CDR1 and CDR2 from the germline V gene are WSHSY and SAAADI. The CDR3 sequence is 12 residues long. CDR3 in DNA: TGCGCCAGCAGCCAATTGAACACTGAAGCTTTCTTT. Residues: CASSQLNTEAFF.

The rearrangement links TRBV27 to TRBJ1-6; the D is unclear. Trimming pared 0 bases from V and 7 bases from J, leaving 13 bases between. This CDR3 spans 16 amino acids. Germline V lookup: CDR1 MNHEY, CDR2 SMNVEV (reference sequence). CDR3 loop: CASSLSKSTVNSPLHF. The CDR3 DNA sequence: TGTGCCAGCAGTTTATCGAAAAGCACAGTAAATTCACCCCTCCACTTT.

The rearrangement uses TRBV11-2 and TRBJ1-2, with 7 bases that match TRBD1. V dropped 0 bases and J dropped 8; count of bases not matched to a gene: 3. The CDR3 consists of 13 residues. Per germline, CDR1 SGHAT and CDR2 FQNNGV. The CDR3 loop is CASSLDRGGGYTF. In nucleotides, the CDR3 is TGTGCCAGCAGCTTAGATCGAGGGGGCGGCTACACCTTC.

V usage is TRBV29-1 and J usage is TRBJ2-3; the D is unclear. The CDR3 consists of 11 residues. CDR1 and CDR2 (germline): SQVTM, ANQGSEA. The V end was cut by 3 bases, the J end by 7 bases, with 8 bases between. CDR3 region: CSVDNIHTQYF. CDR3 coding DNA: TGCAGCGTTGATAATATCCATACGCAGTATTTT.

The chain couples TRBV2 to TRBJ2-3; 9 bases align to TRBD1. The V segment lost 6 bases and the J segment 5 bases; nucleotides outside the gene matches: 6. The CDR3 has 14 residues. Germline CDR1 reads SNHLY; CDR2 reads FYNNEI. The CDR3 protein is CASSPGTGQDTQYF. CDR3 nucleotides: TGTGCCAGCAGCCCCGGGACAGGGCAAGATACGCAGTATTTT.

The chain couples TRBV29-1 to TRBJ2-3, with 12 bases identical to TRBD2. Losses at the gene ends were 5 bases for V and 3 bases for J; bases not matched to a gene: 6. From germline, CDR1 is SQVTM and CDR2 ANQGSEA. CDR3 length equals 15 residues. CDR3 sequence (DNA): TGCAGCGTTCCCGGGACTAGCGGGTATACAGATACGCAGTATTTT. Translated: CSVPGTSGYTDTQYF.

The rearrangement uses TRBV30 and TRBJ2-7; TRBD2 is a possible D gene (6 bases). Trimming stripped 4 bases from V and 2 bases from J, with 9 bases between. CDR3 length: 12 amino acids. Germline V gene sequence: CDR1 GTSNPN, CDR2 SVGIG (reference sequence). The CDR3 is CAWKAGPYEQYF. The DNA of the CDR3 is TGTGCCTGGAAGGCGGGGCCCTACGAGCAGTACTTC.

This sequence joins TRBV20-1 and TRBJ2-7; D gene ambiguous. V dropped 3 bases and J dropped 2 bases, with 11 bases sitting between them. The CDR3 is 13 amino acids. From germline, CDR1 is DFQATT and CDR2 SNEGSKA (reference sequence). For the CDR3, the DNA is TGCAGTGCTAGTCAGGCGACGGCCTACGAGCAGTACTTC. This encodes CSASQATAYEQYF.

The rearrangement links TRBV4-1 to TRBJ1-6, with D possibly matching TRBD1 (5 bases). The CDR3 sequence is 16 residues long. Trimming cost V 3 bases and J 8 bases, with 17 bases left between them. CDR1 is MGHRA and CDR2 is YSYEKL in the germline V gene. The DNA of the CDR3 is TGCGCCAGCAGCCAGACCCGGAGGGACGGAGATTCACCCCTCCACTTT. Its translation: CASSQTRRDGDSPLHF.

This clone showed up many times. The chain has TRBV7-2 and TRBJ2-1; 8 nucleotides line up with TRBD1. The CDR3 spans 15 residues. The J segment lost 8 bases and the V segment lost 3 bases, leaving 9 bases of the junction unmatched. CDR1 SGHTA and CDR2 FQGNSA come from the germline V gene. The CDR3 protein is CASSLSGQGGYEQFF. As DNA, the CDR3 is TGTGCCAGCAGCTTGAGTGGACAGGGAGGCTATGAGCAGTTCTTC. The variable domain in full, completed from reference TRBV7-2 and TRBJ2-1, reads GAGVSQSPSNKVTEKGKDVELRCDPISGHTALYWYRQSLGQGLEFLIYFQGNSAPDKSGLPSDRFSAERTGGSVSTLTIQRTQQEDSAVYLCASSLSGQGGYEQFFGPGTRLTVL.

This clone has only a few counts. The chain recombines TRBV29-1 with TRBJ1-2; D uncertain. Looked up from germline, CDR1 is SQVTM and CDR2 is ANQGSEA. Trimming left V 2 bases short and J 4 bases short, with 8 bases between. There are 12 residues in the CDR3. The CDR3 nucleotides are TGCAGCGTTGAAAGGGAGGGCTATGGCTACACCTTC. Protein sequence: CSVEREGYGYTF.

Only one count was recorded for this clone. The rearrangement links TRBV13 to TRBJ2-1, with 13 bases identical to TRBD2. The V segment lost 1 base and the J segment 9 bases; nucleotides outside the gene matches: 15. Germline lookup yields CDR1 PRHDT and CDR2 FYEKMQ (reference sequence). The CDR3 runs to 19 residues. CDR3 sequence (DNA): TGTGCCAGCAGCTTAGCCCCCCATCGAACTAGCGGGGGGGCGGCTGAGCAGTTCTTC. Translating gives CASSLAPHRTSGGAAEQFF.

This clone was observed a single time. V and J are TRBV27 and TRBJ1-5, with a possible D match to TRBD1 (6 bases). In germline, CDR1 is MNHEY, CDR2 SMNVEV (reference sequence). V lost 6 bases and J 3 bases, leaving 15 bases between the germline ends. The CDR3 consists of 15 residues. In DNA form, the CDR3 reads TGTGCCAGCAGATTACAGGGTAGGGACAATCAGCCCCAGCATTTT. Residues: CASRLQGRDNQPQHF.